This is a list of T cell receptor beta chains from one sample in a study of blood T cells in healthy people across ages. Via MiXCR, TCRdb re-called the 5' RACE reads, giving one row per CDR3 protein. This sample has roughly 930,000 distinct CDR3 sequences, with around 46% found just once. Sequenced sample: blood. All receptors derive from a man aged 25 to 40 in good health. Each CDR3 is given with its conserved first and last residue. A D gene is named only where the DNA matches it firmly. Where a row states a size, it is once, few, many or the class of an expanded clone; other rows omit it.

j_call | v_call | clone_size | d_call | cdr3_aa | cdr3_nt
TRBJ2-3 | TRBV5-1 | NA | NA | CASSIAGTGSTDTQYF | TGCGCCAGCAGTATAGCCGGGACTGGCAGCACAGATACGCAGTATTTT
TRBJ1-2 | TRBV11-1 | few | NA | CASSLGRSHGYTF | TGTGCCAGCAGCTTAGGCAGGAGCCATGGCTACACCTTC
TRBJ1-1 | TRBV6-2/TRBV6-3 | NA | NA | CASSNIENTEAFF | TGTGCCAGCAGTAACATCGAAAACACTGAAGCTTTCTTT
TRBJ2-7 | TRBV28 | few | NA | CASSPPQGYEQYF | TGTGCCAGCAGTCCCCCCCAGGGCTACGAGCAGTACTTC
TRBJ1-2 | TRBV20-1 | NA | TRBD1 | CSAHVGRGGPNYGYTF | TGCAGTGCTCACGTGGGCAGGGGGGGCCCTAACTATGGCTACACCTTC
TRBJ1-2 | TRBV6-5 | few | NA | CAAGPGGRGYTF | TGTGCCGCCGGCCCCGGGGGCCGTGGCTACACCTTC
TRBJ2-5 | TRBV12-3/TRBV12-4 | NA | TRBD2 | CASSFGLAGVQETQYF | TGTGCCAGCAGTTTCGGACTAGCGGGAGTCCAAGAGACCCAGTACTTC
TRBJ1-2 | TRBV12-3/TRBV12-4 | NA | NA | CASSLRSGNYGYTF | TGTGCCAGCAGTTTAAGGTCCGGGAACTATGGCTACACCTTC
TRBJ2-7 | TRBV7-9 | NA | NA | CASSFGQLNEQYF | TGTGCCAGCAGCTTCGGACAGTTGAATGAGCAGTACTTC
TRBJ2-7 | TRBV3-1 | NA | NA | CASSTRGPYEQYF | TGTGCCAGCTCTACCCGGGGGCCCTACGAGCAGTACTTC
TRBJ1-4 | TRBV7-2 | NA | NA | CASSLFSRSSNEKLFF | TGTGCCAGCAGCCTATTTTCCAGGAGTTCAAATGAAAAACTGTTTTTT
TRBJ2-7 | TRBV10-3 | many | NA | CAISENRDEQYF | TGTGCCATCAGTGAGAACAGGGACGAGCAGTACTTC
TRBJ1-2 | TRBV5-1 | NA | NA | CASSLETGPGGYTF | TGCGCTAGCAGCTTGGAGACAGGCCCGGGGGGCTACACCTTC
TRBJ1-2 | TRBV29-1 | NA | TRBD1 | CSAARDRGPYGYTF | TGCAGCGCTGCTCGGGACAGGGGACCCTATGGCTACACCTTC
TRBJ2-7 | TRBV6-1 | NA | NA | CASSSDRAGYEQYF | TGTGCCAGCAGTTCGGACAGAGCAGGGTACGAGCAGTACTTC
TRBJ1-2 | TRBV25-1 | NA | TRBD1 | CASRQGVNYGYTF | TGTGCCAGCAGACAGGGGGTTAACTATGGCTACACCTTC
TRBJ2-2 | TRBV5-1 | NA | NA | CASSRTAGGGELFF | TGCGCCAGCAGTCGGACCGCCGGGGGCGGGGAGCTGTTTTTT
TRBJ1-5 | TRBV6-5 | NA | TRBD1 | CASNPIGQGGIQPQHF | TGTGCCAGCAACCCCATAGGACAGGGCGGCATTCAGCCCCAGCATTTT
TRBJ1-4 | TRBV28 | NA | TRBD1 | CASSGKDRGLSNEKLFF | TGTGCCAGCAGTGGAAAGGACAGGGGGCTGTCTAATGAAAAACTGTTTTTT
TRBJ2-1 | TRBV2 | NA | NA | CASSERGEDNEQFF | TGTGCCAGCAGTGAGCGGGGAGAAGACAATGAGCAGTTCTTC
TRBJ2-3 | TRBV9 | few | NA | CASSEGLPADTQYF | TGTGCCAGCAGCGAGGGGTTACCAGCCGATACGCAGTATTTT
TRBJ2-5 | TRBV29-1 | few | NA | CSARRGRGETQYF | TGCAGCGCAAGACGGGGGCGGGGCGAGACCCAGTACTTC
TRBJ2-3 | TRBV10-3 | once | TRBD1 | CAISESAGTGLTDTQYF | TGTGCCATCAGTGAGTCGGCGGGGACAGGGTTGACAGATACGCAGTATTTT
TRBJ1-2 | TRBV4-3 | NA | NA | CASGQGYRSGYTF | TGCGCCAGCGGCCAAGGTTACAGGTCTGGCTACACCTTC
TRBJ2-1 | TRBV29-1 | NA | NA | CSVVQIYNEQFF | TGCAGCGTTGTCCAAATCTACAATGAGCAGTTCTTC
TRBJ1-6 | TRBV9 | few | NA | CASSVGRSSYNSPLHF | TGTGCCAGCAGCGTAGGGAGGAGCTCCTATAATTCACCCCTCCACTTT
TRBJ1-2 | TRBV29-1 | NA | NA | CSVHPGGGNYGYTF | TGCAGCGTCCACCCCGGTGGGGGGAACTATGGCTACACCTTC